This T cell receptor (beta chain) was recorded in a study of blood T cell repertoires in COVID-19. Study-wide context: Donors in the United States, Italy and Spain gave samples during acute or convalescent COVID-19.

All enrollees were about 18 to 100 years old and from roughly 22 US areas. Participants' own reports of clinical history determined their cohort assignment. A COVID-19 case was met by exposed participants within 2 weeks before study entry. TCRdb's copy holds only in-frame clones and misses some; the assay was immunoSEQ multiplex PCR. The table records some 320,000 clones, around 85% of them present only once. CDR1 is SGHDT and CDR2 is YYEEEE in the germline V gene. The length of the CDR3 is 16 residues. With 4 bases removed from V and 0 bases from J, the gap between germline ends came to 14 bases. This receptor was identified in a woman aged 25 to 39 who had been exposed to COVID-19. The rearrangement links TRBV5-6 to TRBJ2-4, with D perhaps matching TRBD1 (6 bases). The sequenced material came from PBMCs or T cells enriched from blood (not recorded which). The CDR3 here is CASSGQSLGAKNIQYF. DNA for the CDR3: TGTGCCAGCAGCGGACAGTCCTTAGGAGCCAAAAACATTCAGTACTTC.